These 2 T cell receptor beta chains came from one sample sequenced in a study of control samples from healthy donors and cancer patients (dated by TCRdb to 2020 to 2021). Library preparation used the immunoSEQ multiplex PCR assay. TCRdb's version of the immuneACCESS table is confined to in-frame rearrangements and falls short of the full clone set. An unresolved V gene accounts for under half of the shortfall where checked; the remainder is of unknown origin. The sample contains around 170,000 clones, around 90% of them found a single time. The ten largest clones capture around 1.5% of the sample. Sequencing used blood. The source is a man aged 25-45 years in good health.

This clone was found a few times. CDR3 loop: CASSKSEQETQYF. The CDR3 region has the DNA TGTGCCAGCAGCAAAAGTGAACAAGAGACCCAGTACTTC. The chain uses TRBV21-1 and TRBJ2-5. TRBV21-1 is a listed pseudogene. CDR3 length: 13 amino acids.

The chain uses TRBV18 and TRBJ1-3; 10 bases match TRBD1. Per germline, CDR1 KGHSH and CDR2 LQKENI. The CDR3 consists of 16 residues. With 3 bases clipped from V and 4 bases from J, the junction kept 6 bases outside the gene matches. CDR3 sequence reads: CASSPDRGLKGNTIYF. In DNA form, the CDR3 reads TGTGCCAGCTCACCCGACAGGGGGCTGAAGGGAAACACCATATATTTT.